One sample yielded the 27 T cell receptor beta chains listed below, sequenced in a study of response to subunit inactivated influenza vaccine (dated by TCRdb to 2016 to 2018). Library preparation employed RT-PCR. This sample was sequenced with an Illumina HiSeq 2500. In TCRdb, the public reads were trimmed at Q25 with fastp and aligned with MiXCR, with productive beta chains retained. Rows with a matching CDR3 protein are joined into one entry that keeps the most common DNA and genes. The sample data list 600,000 to 850,000 distinct CDR3 sequences, and 12% to 15% of these were observed just once. The ten most abundant clones make up 7.6% of the sample. Sample: PBMCs from blood, taken approximately 15 days before vaccination. Every receptor here comes from a man aged 50 or older who received an inactivated influenza vaccine. Donor details come from another sample of the same person, matched by shared clones.

The chain has TRBV7-9 and TRBJ2-5, with D maybe TRBD1 (5 bases). Germline-derived CDR1 and CDR2 are SEHNR and FQNEAQ (reference sequence). The CDR3 sequence is 14 residues long. V was pared by 5 bases and J by 2 bases, with 12 bases between. This chain's CDR3 is CASSPPGWQETQYF. CDR3 DNA sequence: TGTGCCAGCAGCCCACCAGGGTGGCAAGAGACCCAGTACTTC.

The J gene is TRBJ2-7, the V gene TRBV27, with 7 nucleotides matching TRBD1. This CDR3 spans 15 amino acids. Trimming at V came to 4 bases and at J to 0 bases, leaving 6 bases not matched to a gene. Germline V lookup: CDR1 MNHEY, CDR2 SMNVEV (reference sequence). In nucleotides, the CDR3 is TGTGCCAGCAGTTCACCGAGGACAGGCTCCTACGAGCAGTACTTC. Translated, it gives CASSSPRTGSYEQYF.

The chain's CDR3 is CASSQEDVGWDTQYF. In nucleotides, the CDR3 is TGCGCCAGCAGCCAAGAGGATGTCGGATGGGATACGCAGTATTTT. V usage is TRBV4-3 and J usage is TRBJ2-3, with D uncertain. V lost 0 bases to trimming and J lost 6 bases, with 13 bases between them. Germline lookup yields CDR1 LGHNA and CDR2 YSLEER. This CDR3 contains 15 residues.

The V gene is TRBV11-2, the J gene TRBJ2-2, with 14 bases that match TRBD2. The length of the CDR3 is 17 residues. CDR1 is SGHAT, CDR2 FQNNGV, per germline. V dropped 5 bases and J dropped 7; count of bases not matched to a gene: 9. The CDR3 region has the DNA TGTGCCAGCAGCCCCCGACTAGCGGGGGGGCTGATCGGGGAGCTGTTTTTT. Translating gives CASSPRLAGGLIGELFF.

This clonotype was seen a few times. The chain joins TRBV6-5 to TRBJ1-1, with a weak D call TRBD1 (6 bases). Germline CDR1 MNHEY, CDR2 SVGAGI. This CDR3 is 14 amino acids long. V was trimmed by 0 bases and J by 3 bases, leaving 8 bases between them. The CDR3 region has the DNA TGTGCCAGCAGTTACTCATCAGGGGACACTGAAGCTTTCTTT. It codes for CASSYSSGDTEAFF.

This clonotype was detected a few times. V and J are TRBV4-3 and TRBJ2-7; 8 nucleotides agree with TRBD1. Trimming removed 0 bases from V and 5 bases from J; junction bases left unmatched: 6. The CDR3 totals 15 residues. From germline, CDR1 is LGHNA and CDR2 YSLEER. The CDR3: CASSQEFRGRDEQYF. The CDR3 DNA follows: TGCGCCAGCAGCCAAGAGTTCAGGGGGCGCGACGAGCAGTACTTC.

The chain joins TRBV20-1 to TRBJ2-5; 7 bases are shared with TRBD2. Losses at the gene ends were 0 bases for V and 2 bases for J; bases not matched to a gene: 6. Germline CDR1 is DFQATT and CDR2 is SNEGSKA (reference sequence). CDR3 length equals 15 residues. In DNA form, the CDR3 reads TGCAGTGCTAGAGATGGCGGACTAGTACAAGAGACCCAGTACTTC. Translation gives CSARDGGLVQETQYF.

In this sample, this clonotype turned up a few times. The V gene is TRBV28, the J gene TRBJ2-7, with D perhaps given as TRBD1 or TRBD2 (6 bases each). Trimming took off 3 bases at V and 2 bases at J, with 20 bases between the two ends. The germline V gene encodes CDR1 MDHEN and CDR2 SYDVKM. CDR3 size: 17 residues. The CDR3 nucleotides read TGTGCCAGCAGTTTGAGTGGGGGGCTAGCCGGGACCTACGAGCAGTACTTC. The encoded protein is CASSLSGGLAGTYEQYF.

The genes are TRBV20-1 and TRBJ1-1; the match to TRBD1 covers 8 bases. Trimming removed 6 bases from V and 3 bases from J; junction bases left unmatched: 6. This CDR3 spans 13 amino acids. Germline V lookup: CDR1 DFQATT, CDR2 SNEGSKA (reference sequence). CDR3 residues: CSARQGFDTEAFF. CDR3 bases: TGCAGTGCGAGACAGGGGTTCGACACTGAAGCTTTCTTT.

The chain has TRBV7-2 and TRBJ2-7, with unresolved D. Germline loops: CDR1 SGHTA, CDR2 FQGNSA. The CDR3 is 14 residues long. Deletions cut 1 base from V and 2 bases from J, with 9 bases between. CDR3 bases: TGTGCCAGCAGCTTAGGGGCGCGAACCTACGAGCAGTACTTC. As protein: CASSLGARTYEQYF.

This clonotype was seen a few times. CDR3 in DNA: TGTGCCAGCAGTTTAACTCGCTCTGTGCAGGAGCAGTACTTC. It is translated as CASSLTRSVQEQYF. This rearrangement joins TRBV27 to TRBJ2-7; D uncertain. CDR3 length equals 14 residues. The V gene lost 2 bases and the J gene lost 7 bases, with 15 bases spanning the gap. Germline assignment: CDR1 MNHEY and CDR2 SMNVEV (reference sequence).

This clonotype was recorded at least ten times. This sequence joins TRBV9 and TRBJ2-1; maybe TRBD2 (6 bases). CDR3 size: 15 residues. Germline values: CDR1 SGDLS, CDR2 YYNGEE. V was clipped by 2 bases and J by 4 bases, with 13 bases between them. The CDR3 DNA follows: TGTGCCAGCAGCGTTGGCGGGGAGGAATACAATGAGCAGTTCTTC. It is translated as CASSVGGEEYNEQFF.

V gene TRBV28 combines with J gene TRBJ2-7, with D uncertain. The CDR3 totals 14 residues. The V end was cut by 5 bases, the J end by 0 bases, with 11 bases between. Germline V CDR1 and CDR2: MDHEN, SYDVKM. The CDR3 coding sequence is TGTGCCAGCAGTCCGACTGATTTCTCCTACGAGCAGTACTTC. This codes for CASSPTDFSYEQYF. Combining the CDR3 with reference TRBV28 and TRBJ2-7 gives the whole variable domain DVKVTQSSRYLVKRTGEKVFLECVQDMDHENMFWYRQDPGLGLRLIYFSYDVKMKEKGDIPEGYSVSREKKERFSLILESASTNQTSMYLCASSPTDFSYEQYFGPGTRLTVT.

This clonotype was recorded many times. The rearrangement joins TRBV11-2 to TRBJ1-2, with D tentatively TRBD1 (5 bases). V lost 5 bases, J lost 4 bases, and 17 bases lay in between. CDR1 and CDR2 (germline): SGHAT, FQNNGV. CDR3 length equals 15 residues. The CDR3 coding sequence is TGTGCCAGCAGCCCCTCCCACGGGGCGGGCTATGGCTACACCTTC. Translating gives CASSPSHGAGYGYTF.

The chain recombines TRBV20-1 with TRBJ2-3; TRBD2 aligns across 7 bases. The CDR3 is 15 residues long. With V trimmed by 5 bases and J by 0 bases, 8 bases remained unmatched. Germline loops: CDR1 DFQATT, CDR2 SNEGSKA (reference sequence). CDR3 DNA: TGCAGTGCTCTTCCGGAGCGGGGTAGCACAGATACGCAGTATTTT. Translation: CSALPERGSTDTQYF.

This chain links TRBV10-3 with TRBJ2-5; 14 nucleotides align to TRBD2. The length of the CDR3 is 15 residues. V gave up 5 bases and J gave up 4 bases; unmatched junction bases: 3. Germline lookup yields CDR1 ENHRY and CDR2 SYGVKD. CDR3 sequence reads: CAISRLAGGRETQYF. The DNA of the CDR3 is TGTGCCATCAGTCGACTAGCGGGAGGGCGAGAGACCCAGTACTTC.

This chain joins TRBV18 and TRBJ1-2; perhaps TRBD1 as D (6 bases). V was pared by 0 bases and J by 4 bases, with 9 bases between. This CDR3 has 14 residues. Germline V CDR1 and CDR2: KGHSH, LQKENI. CDR3 coding DNA: TGTGCCAGCTCACCACCTTCGGGGGCCTATGGCTACACCTTC. Its translation is CASSPPSGAYGYTF. The full variable domain, its missing parts supplied by reference TRBV18 and TRBJ1-2, is NAGVMQNPRHLVRRRGQEARLRCSPMKGHSHVYWYRQLPEEGLKFMVYLQKENIIDESGMPKERFSAEFPKEGPSILRIQQVVRGDSAAYFCASSPPSGAYGYTFGSGTRLTVV.

This clonotype was observed a single time. The chain has TRBV6-2 or TRBV6-3 and TRBJ2-7; D not resolved. The ends were cut back, 6 bases at V and 6 bases at J, with 15 bases in the middle. CDR1 and CDR2 (germline): MNHEY, SVGEGT. The CDR3 is 13 residues long. The CDR3 loop is CASSPYLASEQYF. The CDR3 coding sequence is TGTGCCAGCAGCCCTTACCTCGCTTCCGAGCAGTACTTC.

The CDR3 sequence is CASSQELGADQYSPLHF. Here the CDR3 DNA reads TGTGCCAGCAGCCAAGAGCTCGGGGCAGATCAATATTCACCCCTCCACTTT. The V and J genes are TRBV4-2 and TRBJ1-6; perhaps TRBD1 as D (5 bases). CDR3 length: 17 residues. From germline, CDR1 is LGHNA and CDR2 YNFKEQ. V lost 0 bases and J 8 bases, leaving 17 bases between the germline ends.

This clonotype was seen a few times. The chain couples TRBV15 to TRBJ2-1, with unresolved D. Trimming shortened V by 0 bases and J by 8 bases, and 26 bases separated the two germline ends. This CDR3 is built from 19 residues. In germline, CDR1 is LNHNV, CDR2 YYDKDF (reference sequence). CDR3 sequence (DNA): TGTGCCACCAGCAGAGATGGAGCTCCCGGGCTCGGTATGTCCGATGAGCAGTTCTTC. Its protein product is CATSRDGAPGLGMSDEQFF.

This clonotype was counted only a few times. The chain recombines TRBV5-5 with TRBJ2-1; 8 nucleotides agree with TRBD2. Germline CDR1 and CDR2: SGHKS and YYEKEE (reference sequence). The CDR3 extends over 14 amino acids. V gave up 4 bases and J gave up 8 bases; unmatched junction bases: 8. The DNA of the CDR3 is TGTGCCAGCAGCCGCAAGCGGGGGAGTGATGAGCAGTTCTTC. Translating gives CASSRKRGSDEQFF.

This clonotype appeared a few times. The V call is TRBV7-9, the J call TRBJ2-1; 9 bases map to TRBD2. This CDR3 region has 15 residues. Trimming took 6 bases from V and 7 from J; bases not matched to a gene: 10. The germline V gene has CDR1 SEHNR and CDR2 FQNEAQ (reference sequence). The CDR3 spells CASSSTSGLVNEQFF. The CDR3 coding sequence is TGTGCCAGCAGTTCGACTAGCGGCCTAGTGAATGAGCAGTTCTTC.

This clonotype has more than one count but fewer than ten. V usage is TRBV7-2 and J usage is TRBJ1-1; D not certain. Germline CDR1 and CDR2: SGHTA and FQGNSA. The germline V and J ends were trimmed by 9 bases and 3 bases, with 11 bases remaining between them. CDR3 size: 12 residues. CDR3 sequence reads: CASRRLDTEAFF. The CDR3 DNA is TGTGCCAGTCGTAGGTTAGACACTGAAGCTTTCTTT.

This clonotype was seen more than once but under ten times. The chain carries TRBV7-2 and TRBJ1-2; D call uncertain. The CDR3 is 15 residues long. Germline lookup yields CDR1 SGHTA and CDR2 FQGNSA. The V end was cut by 1 base, the J end by 6 bases, with 15 bases between. CDR3 bases: TGTGCCAGCAGCTTAGAAGGCCTTTTACGGAATGGCTACACCTTC. This codes for CASSLEGLLRNGYTF.

This chain uses TRBV29-1 with TRBJ2-7; D might be TRBD2 (5 bases). The CDR3 totals 12 residues. Germline V CDR1 and CDR2: SQVTM, ANQGSEA. The germline V and J ends were trimmed by 4 bases and 4 bases, with 11 bases remaining between them. The CDR3 bases are TGCAGCGTTGTAGAGGGTAGATACGAGCAGTACTTC. This gives the protein CSVVEGRYEQYF.

This clonotype showed up many times. Germline is not matched at one junction end, which may reflect a read error. V usage is TRBV4-1 and J usage is TRBJ2-2; D is perhaps TRBD2 (5 bases). CDR3 length equals 16 residues. CDR1 MGHRA and CDR2 YSYEKL come from the germline V gene. The CDR3 protein is CASSQVKTGNAGELFF. The CDR3, as DNA: TGCGCCAGCAGCCAAGTAAAGACGGGGAACGCCGGGGAGCTGTTTTTT.

The V call is TRBV12-3 or TRBV12-4, the J call TRBJ2-3, with no clear D. Trimming cost V 6 bases and J 1 base, with 11 bases left between them. The CDR3 is 14 amino acids. For the CDR3, the DNA is TGTGCCAGCAGCGTAGCTTCCCGCACAGATACGCAGTATTTT. Encoded protein: CASSVASRTDTQYF.